A single TCR beta chain is shown here with its context. The antigen remains unidentified. The library came from three nested PCR rounds adapted from ARM-PCR protocols. In TCRdb, the multiplex PCR reads were re-called with MiXCR into one record per CDR3 protein. The data show approximately 130,000 distinct CDR3 sequences, about 66% seen once. This sample's RNA came from whole unsorted tissue. Between August and November 2014, newly diagnosed, chemotherapy-naive lung cancer patients underwent thoracic surgery in China. This specimen comes from a study of tumor and adjacent non-tumor tissue in lung cancer. Background on the study: Aged about 31 to 80 years, patients included roughly ten men and 4 to 6 women with stage I to III disease. Study outcomes and limitations: Significantly higher TCR diversity was found in tumor than normal lung.

V gave up 9 bases and J gave up 16 bases; unmatched junction bases: 18. The CDR3 totals 16 residues. Germline assignment: CDR1 SGHAT and CDR2 FQNNGV. This receptor was taken from a man aged 25-45 years with non-small cell lung cancer. The chain links TRBV11-2 to TRBJ2-1, with 16 nucleotides matching TRBD2. The sample taken for sequencing was lung tumor tissue. In DNA form, the CDR3 reads TGTGCCAGTAGCAACACAGGGACTAGCGGGAGGGATGATCACTTCTTC. Translated: CASSNTGTSGRDDHFF.